In this sample, the clone carrying this TCR beta chain turned up once. TCRdb reanalysed the PCR reads using MiXCR and keeps one entry per CDR3 protein. The table lists 35,000 or so distinct CDR3 sequences, 19% of them singletons, with more than 0.95% in the top ten. This entry comes from a study of molecular identifiers for immune sequencing clone quantification. CDR3 size: 15 residues. Germline CDR1 reads LGHDT; CDR2 reads YNNKEL (reference sequence). The junction had 8 bases not matched to a gene; V was cut back by 3 bases and J by 4 bases. The chain employs TRBV3-1 and TRBJ2-5; 7 nucleotides match TRBD2. This TCR was recovered from a human donor in good health. Some libraries in this study had Jurkat cell RNA spiked in. Material: naive CD8+ T cells from blood, with Jurkat cell RNA spiked in. The subset is: FACS-sorted CD8+CD4-CCR7+CD45RA+ naive T cells. The CDR3 region is CASSQGWGGRETQYF. CDR3 coding DNA: TGTGCCAGCAGCCAGGGGTGGGGGGGAAGAGAGACCCAGTACTTC.